This is a list of T cell receptor beta chains from one sample in a study of molecular identifiers for immune sequencing clone quantification. TCRdb reprocessed the PCR reads via MiXCR and lists one record per CDR3 protein. The sample shows more than 450,000 distinct CDR3 sequences, around 21% of them seen only once. The sequenced sample was naive CD8+ T cells from blood, with Jurkat cell RNA spiked in. These receptors were collected from a human donor in good health. Some libraries in this study had Jurkat cell RNA spiked in. The CDR3 runs from the conserved cysteine through the conserved F or W. The D gene is left open where the match is weak. Only part of the rows carry a size: once, few, many, or a class if the clone is expanded.

cdr3_aa v_call d_call clone_size
CASSRTGSGNTIYF TRBV27 TRBD1 many
CASRPLRGQGYYEQYF TRBV7-9 TRBD1 -
CASSSRFGTDTQYF TRBV11-2 - -
CASSEAKPLGADTQYF TRBV6-1 - many
CASRATSGFADYGYTF TRBV28 - few
CASSLDLHETQYF TRBV11-3 - few
CASSALGGNQPQHF TRBV2 - -
CASSLNVGTYNSPLHF TRBV27 - few
CASSLLSGDSDTQYF TRBV5-1 TRBD2 many
CASSGQGFWSPLHF TRBV27 TRBD1 -
CASSLSLRGTGGYEQYF TRBV12-3/TRBV12-4 TRBD1 -
CASSSPGDQETQYF TRBV6-6 - many
CASSLGSMTYEQYF TRBV11-2 - -
CASSLVDRGITGELFF TRBV13 TRBD1 few
CASSPGIDTQYF TRBV9 - few
CSASHSLTANTGELFF TRBV20-1 - many
CSVVTAEAFF TRBV29-1 - many
CASSDSDSLLAKNIQYF TRBV6-4 - many
CASSQEGTGDYEQYF TRBV4-1 TRBD1 many
CASTPWEAGEAQYF TRBV7-9 TRBD2 few
CASSFAAGASYEQYF TRBV27 - -
CASSLAGTTDTQYF TRBV14 - many